Listed here is a single T cell receptor beta chain. Its antigen is unidentified. This could be a read error, since a much larger clone is one nucleotide away. The data belong to a study of T cells in Graves' hyperthyroidism and ophthalmopathy. Amplified TCR beta CDR3 regions derived from RNA transcripts. The TCR CDR3 first-round RT-PCR relied on the HTBI primer set. TCRdb reanalysed the multiplex PCR reads using MiXCR and keeps one entry per CDR3 protein. The sample carries 500,000 to 800,000 distinct CDR3 sequences, approximately 14% recorded once. Broader study findings: Blood held most thyroid clonotypes expanded above 0.001 frequency. Ophthalmopathy was model-predicted a median roughly 6.5 months pre-onset. Researchers report that a 13 V-J model separated ophthalmopathy from stable hyperthyroidism.

Patients with uncontrolled infections, other autoimmune diseases, pregnancy or lactation were excluded. The CDR3 covers 12 residues. Trimming took 7 bases from V and 6 from J, leaving 12 bases between them. The sample comprised blood. The V gene is TRBV12-3 or TRBV12-4, the J gene TRBJ1-2; D remains unclear. The TCR sequence derives from a woman aged 50 to 60 with Graves' ophthalmopathy. The CDR3 sequence: CASTPFGDGYTF. DNA for the CDR3: TGTGCCAGCACCCCCTTTGGTGATGGCTACACCTTC.